This TCR beta chain came from a study of blood T cell repertoires in COVID-19. The wider study: COVID-19 samples, acute and convalescent, were from the United States, Italy and Spain. The analysed material was cDNA or gDNA that came from T cells, B-cell-depleted T cells, or PBMCs.

As handled by the study authors: For nucleated cells, counts were estimated from reference gene primer amplification. Sequencing used immunoSEQ multiplex PCR; TCRdb keeps in-frame clones, though not all of them. That table furnishes V, J and clone size, whereas the DNA furnished D and trimming. The table includes over 100,000 clones, around 89% detected once. Patients from Seattle were sampled longitudinally, starting during active infection. From germline, CDR1 is MNHEY and CDR2 SVGAGI. This CDR3 has 13 residues. Trimming shortened V by 7 bases and J by 3 bases, and 12 bases separated the two germline ends.

The source is a man aged 55 to 70 with COVID-19, enrolled during active disease. The rearrangement joins TRBV6-5 to TRBJ1-1, with D tentatively TRBD1 (6 bases). Source material: peripheral blood. The CDR3 nucleotides are TGTGCCAGCAACGGACAGTCCTACACTGAAGCTTTCTTT. Protein: CASNGQSYTEAFF.